The clone carrying this T cell receptor (beta chain) is labeled hyperexpanded (1% or more) based on frequency. One tube held mixed TRB-A and TRB-B primer pools for touch-down PCR. Following a re-call of the multiplex PCR reads, TCRdb has one entry per CDR3 protein and lacks DNA. The sample table sets out approximately 6,100 distinct CDR3 sequences. This specimen comes from a study of T cell clusters in autoimmune cytopenias. About 37,500 genome equivalents of blood DNA were amplified for TRB. The CDR3 contains 18 residues. From germline, CDR1 is DFQATT and CDR2 SNEGSKA (reference sequence). This clonotype was sampled from a human donor with an autoimmune cytopenia or autoimmune hepatitis (not recorded which). Input material: peripheral blood. The J gene is TRBJ2-3, the V gene TRBV20-1; TCRdb selects TRBD2, and the lack of DNA leaves this call unchecked. The CDR3 sequence: CSARDPASGVGSTDTQYF.